This T cell receptor (beta chain) stems from a study of early T cells in non-severe SARS-CoV-2 infection. Whole-study context: With bulk RNA from unsorted whole blood as input, sequencing yielded unpaired chains. General study findings and limits: VDJdb matches were skewed toward anti-spike CD8 T cell responses.

This clonotype has more than one count but fewer than ten. Its specificity is not known. V was pared by 7 bases and J by 0 bases, with 8 bases of the junction left unmatched. Germline loops: CDR1 SQVTM, CDR2 ANQGSEA. The CDR3 runs to 15 residues. Individual cDNA molecules each received unique molecular identifiers attached to them. TCRdb called the 5' RACE reads again in MiXCR, with one record for every CDR3 protein. The sample records around 64,000 distinct CDR3 sequences, 10% to 15% being singletons. Sequenced material: whole blood. The V and J genes are TRBV29-1 and TRBJ2-1, with 8 nucleotides matching TRBD1. This receptor was obtained from an adult who was a healthcare worker with PCR-confirmed SARS-CoV-2 infection or an uninfected control (not recorded which). CDR3 nucleotides: TGCAGCGCACTACAGGGGGTCAGCTCCTACAATGAGCAGTTCTTC. Its protein is CSALQGVSSYNEQFF.